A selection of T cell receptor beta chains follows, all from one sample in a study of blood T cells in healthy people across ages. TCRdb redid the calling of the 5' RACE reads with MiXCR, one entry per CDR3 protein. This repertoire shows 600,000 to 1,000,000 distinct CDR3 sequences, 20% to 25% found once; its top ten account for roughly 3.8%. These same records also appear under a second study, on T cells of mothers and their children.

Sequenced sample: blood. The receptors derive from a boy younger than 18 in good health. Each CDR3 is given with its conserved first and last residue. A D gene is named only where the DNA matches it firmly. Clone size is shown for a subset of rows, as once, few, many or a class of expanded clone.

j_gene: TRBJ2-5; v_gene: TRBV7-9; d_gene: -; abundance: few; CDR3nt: TGTGCCAGCAGCCCAGGGTTCGGCCAAGAGACCCAGTACTTC; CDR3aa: CASSPGFGQETQYF
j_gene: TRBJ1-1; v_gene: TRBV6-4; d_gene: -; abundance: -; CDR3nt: TGTGCCAGCAGTCGTGACTCAGGTACAGTGAACACTGAAGCTTTCTTT; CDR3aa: CASSRDSGTVNTEAFF
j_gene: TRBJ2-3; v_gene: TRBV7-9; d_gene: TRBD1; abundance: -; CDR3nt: TGTGCCAGCAGCTTAGTAGGGAACAGGGGTGACACAGATACGCAGTATTTT; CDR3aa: CASSLVGNRGDTDTQYF
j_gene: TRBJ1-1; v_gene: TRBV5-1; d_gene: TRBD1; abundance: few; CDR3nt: TGCGCCAGCAGCTGGGGGACAGGGGGGATTGAAGCTTTCTTT; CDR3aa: CASSWGTGGIEAFF
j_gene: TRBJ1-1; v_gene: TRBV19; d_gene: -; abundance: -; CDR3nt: TGTGCCAGTAGTAGTCAGACGAACACTGAAGCTTTCTTT; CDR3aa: CASSSQTNTEAFF
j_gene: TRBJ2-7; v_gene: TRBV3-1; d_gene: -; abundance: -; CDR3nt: TGTGCCAGCAGCCAAGAAAACAAGGGAACCCCCTACGAGCAGTACTTC; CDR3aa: CASSQENKGTPYEQYF
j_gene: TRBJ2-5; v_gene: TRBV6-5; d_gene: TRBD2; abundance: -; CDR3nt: TGTGCCAGCAGCCCCCTGGGACTAGGGGAGACCCAGTACTTC; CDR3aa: CASSPLGLGETQYF
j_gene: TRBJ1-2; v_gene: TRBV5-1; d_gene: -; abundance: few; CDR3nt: TGCGCCAGCAGCTTGGACGGCAGGTCCTATGGTTACACCTTC; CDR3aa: CASSLDGRSYGYTF
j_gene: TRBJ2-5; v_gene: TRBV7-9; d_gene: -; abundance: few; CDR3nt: TGTGCCAGCAGCTTAATGGGCACCTTGGGAGAGCAGTACTTC; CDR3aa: CASSLMGTLGEQYF
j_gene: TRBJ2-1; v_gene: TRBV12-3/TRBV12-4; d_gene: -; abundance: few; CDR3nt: TGTGCCAGCAGAGCGTGGGAAAGCGGGCACAATGAGCTGTTCTTC; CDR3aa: CASRAWESGHNELFF
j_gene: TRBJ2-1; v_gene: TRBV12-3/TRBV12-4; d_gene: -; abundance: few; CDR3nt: TGTGCCAGCAGCCTACGACCTGTGGCGCAGTTCTTC; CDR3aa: CASSLRPVAQFF
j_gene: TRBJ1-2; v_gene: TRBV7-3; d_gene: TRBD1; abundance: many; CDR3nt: TGTGCCAGCAGCTTAGGGCAGGGGGAAGGCTACACCTTC; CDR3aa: CASSLGQGEGYTF
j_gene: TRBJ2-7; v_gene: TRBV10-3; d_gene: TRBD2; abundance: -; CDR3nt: TGTGCCATCATGTCAACTAGCGGGACAACCTACGAGCAGTACTTC; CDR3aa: CAIMSTSGTTYEQYF
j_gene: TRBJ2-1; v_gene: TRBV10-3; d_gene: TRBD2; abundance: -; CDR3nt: TGTGCCATGGGGAGAGGACTAGCGGGAGTGGGGGGTGAGCAGTTCTTC; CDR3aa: CAMGRGLAGVGGEQFF
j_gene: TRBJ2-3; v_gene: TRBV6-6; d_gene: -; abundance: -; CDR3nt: TGTGCCAGCAGTGACGACGCGGCCACGCAGTATTTT; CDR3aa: CASSDDAATQYF
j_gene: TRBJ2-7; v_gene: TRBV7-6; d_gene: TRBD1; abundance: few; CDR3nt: TGTGCCAGCAGCTTCGGGACAGGGGGCAGATACGAGCAGTACTTC; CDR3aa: CASSFGTGGRYEQYF
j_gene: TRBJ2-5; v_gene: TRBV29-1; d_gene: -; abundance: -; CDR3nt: TGCAGCCCCAGACAGACCCAGTACTTC; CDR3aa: CSPRQTQYF
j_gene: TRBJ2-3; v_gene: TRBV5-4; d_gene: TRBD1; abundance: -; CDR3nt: TGTGCCAGCAGCTCTAGACAGGGGAATTATGGAGATACGCAGTATTTT; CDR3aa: CASSSRQGNYGDTQYF
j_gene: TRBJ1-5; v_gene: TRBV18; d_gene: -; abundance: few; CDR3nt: TGTGCCAGCTCACCCGGAGGGGCTAATCAGCCCCAGCATTTT; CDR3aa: CASSPGGANQPQHF
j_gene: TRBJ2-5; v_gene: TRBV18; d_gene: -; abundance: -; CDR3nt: TGTGCCAGCTCACCACCGTTATCCGAGACCCAGTACTTC; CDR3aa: CASSPPLSETQYF
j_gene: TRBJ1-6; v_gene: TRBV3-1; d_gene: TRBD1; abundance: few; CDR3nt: TGTGCCAGCAGCCAACTTGACGACAGGGGGGATTCACCCCTCCACTTT; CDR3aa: CASSQLDDRGDSPLHF
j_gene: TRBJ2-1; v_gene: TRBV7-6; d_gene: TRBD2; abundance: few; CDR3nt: TGTGCCAGCAGCTTAATCGTTGGGGGAGGGTACAATGAGCAGTTCTTC; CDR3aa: CASSLIVGGGYNEQFF
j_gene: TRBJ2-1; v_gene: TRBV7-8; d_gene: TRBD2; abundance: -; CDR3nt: TGTGCCAGCAGCTTAGCAGCGGGAGGATGGGTCAATGAGCAGTTCTTC; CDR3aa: CASSLAAGGWVNEQFF
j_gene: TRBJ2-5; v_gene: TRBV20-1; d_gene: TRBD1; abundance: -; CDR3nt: TGCAGTGCTACTATTGACAGGGTAATGTCAGAGACCCAGTACTTC; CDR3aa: CSATIDRVMSETQYF
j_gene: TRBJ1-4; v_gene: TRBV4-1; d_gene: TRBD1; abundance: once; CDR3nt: TGCGCCAGCAGCCAAGAAAAACGGACAGGGGAAAAACTGTCTTTT; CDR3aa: CASSQEKRTGEKLSF
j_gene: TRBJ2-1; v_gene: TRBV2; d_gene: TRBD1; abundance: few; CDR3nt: TGTGCCACTACGGACAGGGATGAGCAGTTCTTC; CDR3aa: CATTDRDEQFF
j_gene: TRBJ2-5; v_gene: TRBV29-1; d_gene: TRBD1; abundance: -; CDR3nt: TGCAGCGTTGCGGCAGGGGGTTTGGAGACCCAGTACTTC; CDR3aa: CSVAAGGLETQYF
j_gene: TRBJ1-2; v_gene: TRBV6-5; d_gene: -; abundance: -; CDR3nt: TGTGCCAGCAGCGGGGGGCCCTATGGCTACACCTTC; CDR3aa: CASSGGPYGYTF
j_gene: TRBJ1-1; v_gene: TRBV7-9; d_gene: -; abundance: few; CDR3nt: TGTGCCAGCAGCGACCGCTGGGACCTTAACACTGAAGCTTTCTTT; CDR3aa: CASSDRWDLNTEAFF
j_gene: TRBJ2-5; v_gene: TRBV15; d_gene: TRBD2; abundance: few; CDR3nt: TGTGCCACCAGCAGAACTAGCGGGGGGCCGGGGGGAGAGACCCAGTACTTC; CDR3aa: CATSRTSGGPGGETQYF
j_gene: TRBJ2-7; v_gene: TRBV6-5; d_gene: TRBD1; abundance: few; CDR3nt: TGTGCCAGCATTGACAGGGAGACCTACGAGCAGTACTTC; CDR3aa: CASIDRETYEQYF
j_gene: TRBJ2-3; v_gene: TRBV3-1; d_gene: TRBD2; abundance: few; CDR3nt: TGTGCCAGCAGCCAAGAATGGGTAGCGGGAGATGCAGATACGCAGTATTTT; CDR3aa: CASSQEWVAGDADTQYF
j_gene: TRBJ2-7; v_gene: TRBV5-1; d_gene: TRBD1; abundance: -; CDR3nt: TGCGCCAGCCAAAGAGGGGGCGAGTCCTACGAGCAGTACTTC; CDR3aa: CASQRGGESYEQYF
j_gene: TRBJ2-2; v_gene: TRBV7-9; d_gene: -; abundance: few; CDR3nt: TGTGCCAGCAGCTTCATCGATAACACCGGGGAGCTGTTTTTT; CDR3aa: CASSFIDNTGELFF
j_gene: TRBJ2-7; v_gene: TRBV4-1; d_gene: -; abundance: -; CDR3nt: TGCGCCAGCAGCCAAGATCTGAAAGAAACCTACGAGCAGTACTTC; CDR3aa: CASSQDLKETYEQYF
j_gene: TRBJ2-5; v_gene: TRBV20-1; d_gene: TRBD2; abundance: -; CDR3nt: TGCAGTGCCCAACCGATTAGCGGGGGGGGCGTGGGCCAAGAGACCCAGTACTTC; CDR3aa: CSAQPISGGGVGQETQYF
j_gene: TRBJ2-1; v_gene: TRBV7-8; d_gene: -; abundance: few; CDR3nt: TGTGCCAGCAGCTCCCCAGGGGGGACCTACAATGAGCAGTTCTTC; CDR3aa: CASSSPGGTYNEQFF
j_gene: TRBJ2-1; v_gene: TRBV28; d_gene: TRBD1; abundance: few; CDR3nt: TGTGCCAGCAGTTTGACCGGGACAGGGGAGTACAATGAGCAGTTCTTC; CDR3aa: CASSLTGTGEYNEQFF
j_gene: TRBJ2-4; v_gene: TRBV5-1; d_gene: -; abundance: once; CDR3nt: TGCGCCAGCAGCTTTAGGGTTGGATCCAAAAACATTCAGTACTTC; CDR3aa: CASSFRVGSKNIQYF
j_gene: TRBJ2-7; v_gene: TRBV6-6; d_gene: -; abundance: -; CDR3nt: TGTGCCAGCAGTTACATGGGGAACGAGCAGTACTTC; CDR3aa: CASSYMGNEQYF
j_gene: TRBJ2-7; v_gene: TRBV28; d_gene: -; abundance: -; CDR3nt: TGTGCCAGCAGTTGGCGAGGGACCTACGAGCAGTACTTC; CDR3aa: CASSWRGTYEQYF
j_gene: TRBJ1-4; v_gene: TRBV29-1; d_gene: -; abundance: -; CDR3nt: TGCAGCGTTGCGGGGGCAACTAATGAAAAACTGTTTTTT; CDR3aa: CSVAGATNEKLFF
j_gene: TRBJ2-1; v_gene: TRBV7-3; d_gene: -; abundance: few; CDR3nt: TGTGCCAGCAGCCAGCTGGGGCGGGCCAATGAGCAGTTCTTC; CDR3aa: CASSQLGRANEQFF
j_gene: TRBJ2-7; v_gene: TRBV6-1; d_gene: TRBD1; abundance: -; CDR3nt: TGTGCCAGCTACACGGGACAGGGGGGGGCGAGCTCCTACGAGCAGTACTTC; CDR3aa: CASYTGQGGASSYEQYF
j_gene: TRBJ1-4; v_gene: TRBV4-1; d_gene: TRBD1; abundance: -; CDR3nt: TGCGCCAGCAGCCAAGAAGGGACAGCAACTAATGAAAAACTGTTTTTT; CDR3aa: CASSQEGTATNEKLFF
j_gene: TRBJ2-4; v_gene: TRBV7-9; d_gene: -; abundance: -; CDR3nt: TGTGCCAGCAGCTTAGTTGCGGGAGCCAAAAACATTCAGTACTTC; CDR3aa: CASSLVAGAKNIQYF